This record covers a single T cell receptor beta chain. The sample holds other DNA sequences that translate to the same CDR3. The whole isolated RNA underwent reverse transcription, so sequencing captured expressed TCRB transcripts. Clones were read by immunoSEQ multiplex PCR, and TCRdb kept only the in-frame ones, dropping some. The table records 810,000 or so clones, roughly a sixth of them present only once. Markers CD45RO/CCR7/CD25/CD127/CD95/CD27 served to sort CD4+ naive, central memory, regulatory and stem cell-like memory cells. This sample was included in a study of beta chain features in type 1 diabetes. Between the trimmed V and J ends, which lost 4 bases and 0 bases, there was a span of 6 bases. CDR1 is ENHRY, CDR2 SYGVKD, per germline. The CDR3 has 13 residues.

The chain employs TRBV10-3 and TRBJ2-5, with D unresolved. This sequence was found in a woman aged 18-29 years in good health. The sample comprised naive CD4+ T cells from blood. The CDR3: CAISVRDQETQYF. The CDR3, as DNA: TGTGCCATCAGTGTCCGCGACCAAGAGACCCAGTACTTC.